In its sample, the clone carrying this T cell receptor beta chain was seen once. What it binds is not known. TCRdb fed the 5' RACE reads into MiXCR, producing one record per CDR3 protein. The sample contains 200,000 to 250,000 distinct CDR3 sequences, about 18% of which appear only once. This sample stems from a study of CD8 T cells in ankylosing spondylitis. Study conclusions and caveats: What seemed typical of ankylosing spondylitis blood was a TCR beta motif built from 7 or 8 highly homologous variants. Disease-associated clones were CD8+ and fairly uncommon in peripheral blood. Past studies reported some motif variants in reactive arthritis synovial fluid and blood.

The germline V gene has CDR1 SEHNR and CDR2 FQNEAQ (reference sequence). This CDR3 comprises 17 residues. Trimming left V 4 bases short and J 2 bases short, with 19 bases between. Sequenced input: blood, either unsorted or a sorted T cell fraction (not recorded which). The V and J genes are TRBV7-9 and TRBJ2-3; D might be TRBD2 (5 bases). This TCR derives from a male donor with ankylosing spondylitis. CDR3 DNA: TGTGCCAGCAGCTCCTTTGGAGGAGGCCCCAACACAGATACGCAGTATTTT. Its translation: CASSSFGGGPNTDTQYF.